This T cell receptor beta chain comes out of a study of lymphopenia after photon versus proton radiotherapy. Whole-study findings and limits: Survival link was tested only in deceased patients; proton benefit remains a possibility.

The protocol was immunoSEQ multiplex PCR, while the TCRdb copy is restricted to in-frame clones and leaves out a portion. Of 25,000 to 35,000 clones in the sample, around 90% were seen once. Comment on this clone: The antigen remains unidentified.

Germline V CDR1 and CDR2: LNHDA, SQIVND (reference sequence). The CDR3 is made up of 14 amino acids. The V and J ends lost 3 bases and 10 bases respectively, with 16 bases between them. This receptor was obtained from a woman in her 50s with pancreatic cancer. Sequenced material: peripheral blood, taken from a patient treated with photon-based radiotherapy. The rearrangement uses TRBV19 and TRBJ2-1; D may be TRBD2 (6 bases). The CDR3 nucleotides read TGTGCCAGTAGTATCGGGAGCGGTAAGAGGGAGCAGTTCTTC. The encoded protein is CASSIGSGKREQFF.